The sequence of this TCR beta chain was determined in a study of control samples from healthy donors and cancer patients. The assay was immunoSEQ multiplex PCR, and TCRdb's table has in-frame clones only and misses some. This table has about 120,000 clones, approximately 92% appearing once. CDR1 is MNHNY, CDR2 SVGAGI, per germline (reference sequence). The CDR3 loop spans 15 amino acids. Trimming cost V 3 bases and J 3 bases, with 11 bases left between them. The TCR comes from a man older than 75 with head and neck cancer. V and J are TRBV6-6 and TRBJ2-2; a possible D gene is TRBD2 (6 bases). The sample comprised PBMCs. The CDR3 here is CASSYLSGDTGELFF. The CDR3 nucleotides are TGTGCCAGCAGTTATCTCTCGGGAGACACCGGGGAGCTGTTTTTT.